What follows are 2 T cell receptor beta chains derived from one specimen sequenced in a study of spatial heterogeneity in lung cancer. Regarding time point: sample taken at primary tumor resection. Whole RNA, which was extracted from tumor, nontumor lung tissue or frozen PBMC, was sequenced without any cell sorting. Via MiXCR, TCRdb re-called the 5' RACE reads, giving one row per CDR3 protein. Of over 90,000 distinct CDR3 sequences listed, about 9.4% are singletons. Specimen: PBMCs, collected at surgery. The receptors were gathered from a male donor with early-stage non-small cell lung cancer.

Ten or more counts support this clonotype. The chain links TRBV5-1 to TRBJ2-3; unclear D gene. Trimming cost V 0 bases and J 2 bases, with 16 bases left between them. Germline V lookup: CDR1 SGHRS, CDR2 YFSETQ. This CDR3 contains 17 residues. CDR3 DNA sequence: TGCGCCAGCAGCTTGGGGTCCCGTACCCCCTACACAGATACGCAGTATTTT. Translated, it gives CASSLGSRTPYTDTQYF.

This clonotype was counted ten times or more. This chain links TRBV19 with TRBJ2-5; 10 bases match TRBD2. Germline V gene lookup returns CDR1 LNHDA and CDR2 SQIVND (reference sequence). Trimming cost V 1 base and J 1 base; bases outside gene matches: 3. The CDR3 is made up of 16 amino acids. The CDR3 sequence is CASSIVRTSGQETQYF. DNA for the CDR3: TGTGCCAGTAGTATAGTTAGGACTAGCGGCCAAGAGACCCAGTACTTC.